This TCR beta chain was identified during a study of blood T cell repertoires in COVID-19. Across the whole study: From the United States, Italy and Spain came samples of acute and convalescent COVID-19. T cells, B-cell-depleted T cells, or PBMCs supplied cDNA or gDNA.

This clone was seen more than once but under ten times. In the original analysis: Nucleated cell number was recorded as an estimate derived from reference gene primer amplification. Measured with immunoSEQ multiplex PCR; TCRdb has only the in-frame clones, and not every one. V and J calls and clone size follow that table, whereas D and trimming were derived from the DNA. This table holds a few hundred thousand clones, 70% to 85% found once. In germline, CDR1 is LNHDA, CDR2 SQIVND (reference sequence). The CDR3 is 13 amino acids. Trimming left V 6 bases short and J 6 bases short, with 14 bases between.

Sequencing was carried out using peripheral blood. This clonotype was obtained from a woman aged 40 to 55 who had recovered from COVID-19. The chain is built from TRBV19 and TRBJ1-2; a weak D match, TRBD1 (5 bases). The CDR3 reads CASRGDGRNGYTF. For the CDR3, the DNA is TGTGCCAGTAGGGGGGACGGGAGGAATGGCTACACCTTC.